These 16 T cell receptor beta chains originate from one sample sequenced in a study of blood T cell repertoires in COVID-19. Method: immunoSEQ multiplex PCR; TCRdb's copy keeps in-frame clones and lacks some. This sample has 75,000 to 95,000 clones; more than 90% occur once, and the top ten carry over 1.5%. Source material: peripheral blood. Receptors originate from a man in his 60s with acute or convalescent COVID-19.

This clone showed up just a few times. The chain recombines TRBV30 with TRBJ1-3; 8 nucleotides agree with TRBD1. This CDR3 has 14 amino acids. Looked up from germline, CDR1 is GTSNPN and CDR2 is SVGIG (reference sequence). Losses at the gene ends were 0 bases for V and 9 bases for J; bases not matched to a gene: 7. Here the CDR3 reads CAWSVGQGHSTIYF. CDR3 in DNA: TGTGCCTGGAGTGTTGGACAGGGTCATAGCACCATATATTTT.

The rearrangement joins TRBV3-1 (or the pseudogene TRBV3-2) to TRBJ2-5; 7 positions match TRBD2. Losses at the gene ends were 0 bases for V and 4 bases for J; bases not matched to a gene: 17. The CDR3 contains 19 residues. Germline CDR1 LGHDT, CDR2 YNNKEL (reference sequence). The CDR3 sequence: CASSQDPGLRDYDLETQYF. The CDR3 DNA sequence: TGTGCCAGCAGCCAAGACCCCGGGCTCCGGGACTATGATTTAGAGACCCAGTACTTC.

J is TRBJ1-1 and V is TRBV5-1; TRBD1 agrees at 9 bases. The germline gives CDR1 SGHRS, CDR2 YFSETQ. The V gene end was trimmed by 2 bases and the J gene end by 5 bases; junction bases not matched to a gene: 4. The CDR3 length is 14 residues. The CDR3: CASSFTGGWTEAFF. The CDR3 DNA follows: TGCGCCAGCAGCTTTACAGGGGGCTGGACTGAAGCTTTCTTT.

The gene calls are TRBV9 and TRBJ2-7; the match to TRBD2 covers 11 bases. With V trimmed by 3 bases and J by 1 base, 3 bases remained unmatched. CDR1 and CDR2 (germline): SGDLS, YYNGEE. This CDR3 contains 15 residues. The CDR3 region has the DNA TGTGCCAGCAGCGCGGGACTAGCGGATTCCTACGAGCAGTACTTC. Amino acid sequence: CASSAGLADSYEQYF.

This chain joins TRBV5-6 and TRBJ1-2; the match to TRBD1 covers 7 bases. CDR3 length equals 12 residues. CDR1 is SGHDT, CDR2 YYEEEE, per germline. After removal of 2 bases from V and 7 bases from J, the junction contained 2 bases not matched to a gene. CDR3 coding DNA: TGTGCCAGCAGCTTTTCAGGGGGTGGCTACACCTTC. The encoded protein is CASSFSGGGYTF.

The CDR3 loop is CAISESGPGQPNEKLFF. The DNA for the CDR3 is TGTGCCATCAGTGAGTCCGGTCCTGGACAGCCTAATGAAAAACTGTTTTTT. This rearrangement joins TRBV10-3 to TRBJ1-4, with D possibly matching TRBD1 (6 bases). The V end was cut by 0 bases, the J end by 3 bases, with 14 bases between. The CDR3 has 17 residues. The germline V gene encodes CDR1 ENHRY and CDR2 SYGVKD.

CDR3 region: CASSLGTSGINEQFF. The CDR3 coding sequence is TGTGCCAGCAGCTTAGGAACTAGCGGAATCAATGAGCAGTTCTTC. The chain is built from TRBV27 and TRBJ2-1, with 8 bases aligning to TRBD2. The CDR3 covers 15 residues. The germline V gene has CDR1 MNHEY and CDR2 SMNVEV (reference sequence). Trimming at V came to 6 bases and at J to 6 bases, leaving 10 bases not matched to a gene.

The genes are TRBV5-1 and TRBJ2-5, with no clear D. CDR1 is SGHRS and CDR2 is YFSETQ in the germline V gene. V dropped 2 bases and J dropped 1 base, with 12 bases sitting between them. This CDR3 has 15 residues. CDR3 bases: TGCGCCAGCAGCTTATTTGGGCGCTTCCAAGAGACCCAGTACTTC. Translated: CASSLFGRFQETQYF.

The CDR3 coding sequence is TGTGCCATCAGAGGACAGGGTATTGGCTACACCTTC. Translated, it gives CAIRGQGIGYTF. The chain combines TRBV10-3 with TRBJ1-2; 8 nucleotides match TRBD1. The length of the CDR3 is 12 residues. V lost 6 bases and J lost 7; bases outside the gene matches: 4. Germline CDR1 and CDR2: ENHRY and SYGVKD.

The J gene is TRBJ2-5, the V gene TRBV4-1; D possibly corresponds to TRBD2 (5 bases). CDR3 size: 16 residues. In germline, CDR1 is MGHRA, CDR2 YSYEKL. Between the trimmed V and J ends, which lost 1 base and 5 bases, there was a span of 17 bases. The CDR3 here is CASSQADLSEGETQYF. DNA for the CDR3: TGCGCCAGCAGCCAAGCGGACCTCTCTGAGGGTGAGACCCAGTACTTC.

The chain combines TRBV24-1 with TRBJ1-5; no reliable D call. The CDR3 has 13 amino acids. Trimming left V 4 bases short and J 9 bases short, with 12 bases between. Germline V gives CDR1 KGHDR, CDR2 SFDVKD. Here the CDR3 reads CATSELVSGPQHF. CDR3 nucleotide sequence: TGTGCCACCAGTGAACTCGTCTCGGGGCCCCAGCATTTT.

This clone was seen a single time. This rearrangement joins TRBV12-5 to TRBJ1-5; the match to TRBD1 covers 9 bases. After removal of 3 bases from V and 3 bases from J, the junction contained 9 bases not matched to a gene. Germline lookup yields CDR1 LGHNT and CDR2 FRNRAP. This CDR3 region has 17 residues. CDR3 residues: CASGFRVGQGNNQPQHF. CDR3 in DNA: TGTGCTAGTGGTTTTAGGGTCGGACAGGGGAACAATCAGCCCCAGCATTTT.

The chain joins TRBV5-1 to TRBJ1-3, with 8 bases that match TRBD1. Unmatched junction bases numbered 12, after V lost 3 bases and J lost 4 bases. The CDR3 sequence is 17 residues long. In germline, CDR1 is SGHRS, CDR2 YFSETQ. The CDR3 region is CASSSGDGQGRGNTIYF. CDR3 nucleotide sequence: TGCGCCAGCAGCTCTGGGGACGGACAGGGAAGGGGAAACACCATATATTTT. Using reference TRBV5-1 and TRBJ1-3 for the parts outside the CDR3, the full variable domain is KAGVTQTPRYLIKTRGQQVTLSCSPISGHRSVSWYQQTPGQGLQFLFEYFSETQRNKGNFPGRFSGRQFSNSRSEMNVSTLELGDSALYLCASSSGDGQGRGNTIYFGEGSWLTVV.

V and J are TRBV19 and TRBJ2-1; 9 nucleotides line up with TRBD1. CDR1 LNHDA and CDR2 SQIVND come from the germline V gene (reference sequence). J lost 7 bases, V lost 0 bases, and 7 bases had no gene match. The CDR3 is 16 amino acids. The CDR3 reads CASSIEDRGGRNEQFF. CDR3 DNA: TGTGCCAGTAGTATAGAAGACAGGGGGGGTAGAAATGAGCAGTTCTTC.

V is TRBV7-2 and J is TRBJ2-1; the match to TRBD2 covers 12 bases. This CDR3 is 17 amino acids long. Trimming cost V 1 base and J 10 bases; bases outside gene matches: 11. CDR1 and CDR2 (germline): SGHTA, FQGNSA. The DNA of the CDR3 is TGTGCCAGCAGCTTAGAATGGACTAGCGGGGTCACGGGAGAGCAGTTCTTC. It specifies CASSLEWTSGVTGEQFF.

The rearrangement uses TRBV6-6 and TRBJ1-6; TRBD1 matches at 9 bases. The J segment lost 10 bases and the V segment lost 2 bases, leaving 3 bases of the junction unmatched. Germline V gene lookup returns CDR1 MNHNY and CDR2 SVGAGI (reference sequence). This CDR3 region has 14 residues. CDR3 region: CASSYRDRDSPLHF. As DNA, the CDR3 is TGTGCCAGCAGTTACCGGGACAGGGACTCACCCCTCCACTTT.